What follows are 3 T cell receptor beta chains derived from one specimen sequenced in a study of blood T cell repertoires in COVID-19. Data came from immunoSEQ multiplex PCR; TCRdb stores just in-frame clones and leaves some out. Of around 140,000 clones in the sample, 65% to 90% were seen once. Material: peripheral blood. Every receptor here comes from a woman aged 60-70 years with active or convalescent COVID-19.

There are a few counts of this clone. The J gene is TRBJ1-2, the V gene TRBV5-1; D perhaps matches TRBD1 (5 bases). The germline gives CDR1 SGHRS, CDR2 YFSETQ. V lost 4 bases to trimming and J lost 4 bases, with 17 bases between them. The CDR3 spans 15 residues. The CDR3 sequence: CASSPTVTNVYGYTF. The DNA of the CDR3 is TGCGCCAGCAGCCCGACAGTAACTAACGTCTATGGCTACACCTTC.

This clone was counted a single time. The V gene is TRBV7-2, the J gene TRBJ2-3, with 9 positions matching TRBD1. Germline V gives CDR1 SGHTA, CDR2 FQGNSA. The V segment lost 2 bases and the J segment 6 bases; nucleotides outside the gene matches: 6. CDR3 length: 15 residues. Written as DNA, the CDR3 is TGTGCCAGCAGCTTAACGGGACAGGGTATGGATACGCAGTATTTT. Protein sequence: CASSLTGQGMDTQYF.

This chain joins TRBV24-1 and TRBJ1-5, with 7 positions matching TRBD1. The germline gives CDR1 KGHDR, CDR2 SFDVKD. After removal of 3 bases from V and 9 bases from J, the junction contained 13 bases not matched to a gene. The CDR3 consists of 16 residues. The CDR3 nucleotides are TGTGCCACCAGTGATGGCCGAGACAGGGATGAACGGCCCCAGCATTTT. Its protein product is CATSDGRDRDERPQHF.